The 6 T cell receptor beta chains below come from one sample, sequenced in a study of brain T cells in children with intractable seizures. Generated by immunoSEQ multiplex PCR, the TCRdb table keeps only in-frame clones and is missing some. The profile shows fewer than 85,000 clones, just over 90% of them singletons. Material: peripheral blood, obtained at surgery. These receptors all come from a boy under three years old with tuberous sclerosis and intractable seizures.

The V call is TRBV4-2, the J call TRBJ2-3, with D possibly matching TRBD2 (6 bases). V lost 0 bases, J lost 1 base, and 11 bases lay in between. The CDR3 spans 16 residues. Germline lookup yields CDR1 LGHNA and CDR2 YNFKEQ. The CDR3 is CASSQEGGRGTDTQYF. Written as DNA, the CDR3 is TGTGCCAGCAGCCAAGAAGGAGGGCGGGGCACAGATACGCAGTATTTT.

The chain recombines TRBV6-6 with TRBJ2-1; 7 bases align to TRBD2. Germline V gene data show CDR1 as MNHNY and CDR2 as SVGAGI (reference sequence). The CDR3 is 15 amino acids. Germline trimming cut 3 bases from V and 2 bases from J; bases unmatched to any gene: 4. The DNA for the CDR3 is TGTGCCAGCAGTTATCGGGGGGAGACCTACAATGAGCAGTTCTTC. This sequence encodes CASSYRGETYNEQFF.

The CDR3, as DNA: TGCGCCAGCAGTGAGGAGCAGGGGTACAATGAGCAGTTCTTC. It encodes CASSEEQGYNEQFF. The chain recombines TRBV10-1 with TRBJ2-1; the D gene is possibly TRBD1 (6 bases). V lost 2 bases, J lost 4 bases, and 9 bases lay in between. The CDR3 contains 14 residues. Germline CDR1 is WNHNN and CDR2 is SYGVQD (reference sequence).

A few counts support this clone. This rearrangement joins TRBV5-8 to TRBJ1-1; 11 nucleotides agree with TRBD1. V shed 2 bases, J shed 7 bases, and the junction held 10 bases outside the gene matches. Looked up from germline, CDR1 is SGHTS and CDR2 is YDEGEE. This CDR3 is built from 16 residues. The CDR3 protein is CASSLGQGAFIDEAFF. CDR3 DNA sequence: TGTGCCAGCAGCTTAGGACAGGGGGCCTTCATTGATGAAGCTTTCTTT.

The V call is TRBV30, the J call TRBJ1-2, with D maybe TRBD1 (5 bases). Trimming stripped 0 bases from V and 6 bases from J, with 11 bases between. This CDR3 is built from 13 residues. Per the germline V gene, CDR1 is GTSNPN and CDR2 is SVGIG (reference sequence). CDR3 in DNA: TGTGCCTGGAGTGTATTTCGGGGGAATGGCTACACCTTC. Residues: CAWSVFRGNGYTF.

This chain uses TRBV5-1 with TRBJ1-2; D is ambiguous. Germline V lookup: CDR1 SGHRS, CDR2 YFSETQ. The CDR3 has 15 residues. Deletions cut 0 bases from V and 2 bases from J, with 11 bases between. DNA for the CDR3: TGCGCCAGCAGCTTGGAGCCCACCACCAACTATGGCTACACCTTC. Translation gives CASSLEPTTNYGYTF.